The 28 T cell receptor beta chains in this list originate from one sample, sequenced in a study of blood T cell repertoires in COVID-19. The protocol was immunoSEQ multiplex PCR, while the TCRdb copy is restricted to in-frame clones and leaves out a portion. The sample shows some 270,000 clones, approximately 89% of them seen only once. Material: peripheral blood. The receptors stem from a woman in her forties who had recovered from COVID-19.

This chain joins TRBV2 and TRBJ2-7; TRBD1 agrees at 8 bases. This CDR3 region has 12 residues. The germline CDR1 and CDR2 sequences are SNHLY and FYNNEI. V trimming: 7 bases; J trimming: 5 bases; junction bases outside the gene matches: 4. CDR3 nucleotides: TGTGCCAGCAAGGCAGGGGGCGACGAGCAGTACTTC. Translating it yields CASKAGGDEQYF.

The V call is TRBV3-1 (or the pseudogene TRBV3-2), the J call TRBJ2-3; tentative D call: TRBD1 (6 bases). Germline values: CDR1 LGHDT, CDR2 YNNKEL (reference sequence). The CDR3 extends over 15 amino acids. V was trimmed by 5 bases and J by 2 bases, leaving 14 bases between them. This CDR3 is CASSSLTGLTDTQYF. The CDR3 DNA is TGTGCCAGCAGCTCCCTTACAGGGCTCACAGATACGCAGTATTTT.

J is TRBJ1-4 and V is TRBV2; 9 bases agree with TRBD1. The CDR3 covers 14 residues. Trimming at V came to 7 bases and at J to 8 bases, leaving 8 bases not matched to a gene. Germline V CDR1 and CDR2: SNHLY, FYNNEI. The chain's CDR3 is CASTGTGRREKLFF. The CDR3 region has the DNA TGTGCCAGCACTGGGACAGGGCGTCGGGAAAAACTGTTTTTT.

The J gene is TRBJ1-3, the V gene TRBV19, with 7 bases matching TRBD1. There are 15 residues in the CDR3. Germline V CDR1 and CDR2: LNHDA, SQIVND (reference sequence). The V segment lost 2 bases and the J segment 8 bases; nucleotides outside the gene matches: 9. CDR3 region: CASSINRDRQDTIYF. In DNA, the CDR3 is TGTGCCAGTAGTATAAATCGGGACAGACAGGACACCATATATTTT. The whole variable domain, filled in from reference TRBV19 and TRBJ1-3, reads DGGITQSPKYLFRKEGQNVTLSCEQNLNHDAMYWYRQDPGQGLRLIYYSQIVNDFQKGDIAEGYSVSREKKESFPLTVTSAQKNPTAFYLCASSINRDRQDTIYFGEGSWLTVV.

The J gene is TRBJ1-3, the V gene TRBV12-5; 7 nucleotides agree with TRBD1. Trimming cost V 5 bases and J 1 base; bases outside gene matches: 11. CDR3 size: 17 residues. CDR1 is LGHNT and CDR2 is FRNRAP in the germline V gene. CDR3 DNA sequence: TGTGCTAGTGGTCGGAGGACAGGAGGCTATTCTGGAAACACCATATATTTT. It is translated as CASGRRTGGYSGNTIYF. Filled out from reference TRBV12-5 and TRBJ1-3, the complete variable domain reads DARVTQTPRHKVTEMGQEVTMRCQPILGHNTVFWYRQTMMQGLELLAYFRNRAPLDDSGMPKDRFSAEMPDATLATLKIQPSEPRDSAVYFCASGRRTGGYSGNTIYFGEGSWLTVV.

The V gene is TRBV28, the J gene TRBJ1-2; D is unresolved. The CDR3 is 14 amino acids. CDR1 and CDR2 from the germline V gene are MDHEN and SYDVKM. The V gene lost 6 bases and the J gene lost 0 bases, with 11 bases spanning the gap. CDR3 amino acids: CASSLGRANYGYTF. Written as DNA, the CDR3 is TGTGCCAGCAGCTTAGGGCGAGCTAACTATGGCTACACCTTC.

The V call is TRBV7-9, the J call TRBJ1-1; 8 nucleotides line up with TRBD1. CDR1 and CDR2 from the germline V gene are SEHNR and FQNEAQ (reference sequence). J was trimmed by 5 bases and V by 4 bases; bases with no gene match: 6. This CDR3 has 14 residues. DNA for the CDR3: TGTGCCAGCAGCTACCGGACAGGGAGGACTGAAGCTTTCTTT. Translation: CASSYRTGRTEAFF.

The rearrangement joins TRBV19 to TRBJ2-5; 8 nucleotides line up with TRBD1. Per the germline V gene, CDR1 is LNHDA and CDR2 is SQIVND (reference sequence). V shed 6 bases, J shed 3 bases, and the junction held 3 bases outside the gene matches. There are 13 residues in the CDR3. In nucleotides, the CDR3 is TGTGCCAGTAGGACGACAGGGGAAGAGACCCAGTACTTC. This translates into CASRTTGEETQYF.

The chain is built from TRBV11-3 and TRBJ2-1, with 11 bases lining up with TRBD2. V shed 2 bases, J shed 5 bases, and the junction held 2 bases outside the gene matches. The CDR3 runs 15 residues. From germline, CDR1 is SGHNT and CDR2 YENEEA. The CDR3 coding sequence is TGTGCCAGCAGCTTACTAGCGGGAGGTAACAATGAGCAGTTCTTC. It translates to CASSLLAGGNNEQFF.

This clone has just a few counts. The V gene is TRBV7-9, the J gene TRBJ2-7; TRBD2 is a possible D gene (6 bases). The length of the CDR3 is 14 residues. Deletions cut 6 bases from V and 3 bases from J, with 15 bases between. CDR1 and CDR2 (germline): SEHNR, FQNEAQ (reference sequence). DNA of the CDR3: TGTGCCAGCAGTCCACGGGCTAGCGTCTACGAGCAGTACTTC. Translating it yields CASSPRASVYEQYF. The whole variable domain, remainder taken from reference TRBV7-9 and TRBJ2-7, is DTGVSQNPRHKITKRGQNVTFRCDPISEHNRLYWYRQTLGQGPEFLTYFQNEAQLEKSRLLSDRFSAERPKGSFSTLEIQRTEQGDSAMYLCASSPRASVYEQYFGPGTRLTVT.

This clone was seen ten or more times. V usage is TRBV6-2 or TRBV6-3 and J usage is TRBJ1-2; TRBD1 is a possible D gene (5 bases). The CDR3 length is 13 residues. The germline V gene encodes CDR1 MNHEY and CDR2 SVGEGT. With 2 bases removed from V and 4 bases from J, the gap between germline ends came to 8 bases. The CDR3 DNA is TGTGCCAGCAGTTACCGGGACTCCTATGGCTACACCTTC. Amino acids: CASSYRDSYGYTF.

This chain uses TRBV15 with TRBJ2-3; 7 bases fit TRBD2. Germline V CDR1 and CDR2: LNHNV, YYDKDF (reference sequence). There are 15 residues in the CDR3. The junction had 2 bases not matched to a gene; V was cut back by 2 bases and J by 0 bases. The CDR3 here is CATSRQLASTDTQYF. In DNA form, the CDR3 reads TGTGCCACCAGCAGACAACTAGCGAGCACAGATACGCAGTATTTT.

The rearrangement joins TRBV28 to TRBJ2-1; 11 bases match TRBD2. Germline V lookup: CDR1 MDHEN, CDR2 SYDVKM. V lost 1 base and J lost 8; bases outside the gene matches: 4. There are 15 residues in the CDR3. The CDR3: CASSLFSGRVDEQFF. The CDR3 DNA follows: TGTGCCAGCAGTTTATTTAGCGGGAGGGTCGATGAGCAGTTCTTC.

V gene TRBV18 combines with J gene TRBJ1-1; D gene unclear. CDR1 KGHSH and CDR2 LQKENI come from the germline V gene. CDR3 length: 16 residues. V was trimmed by 2 bases and J by 2 bases, leaving 15 bases between them. The CDR3 region is CASSPSVIGGNTEAFF. The CDR3 nucleotides are TGTGCCAGCTCACCATCGGTAATAGGAGGTAACACTGAAGCTTTCTTT.

This chain joins TRBV7-9 and TRBJ2-2, with 15 bases lining up with TRBD2. With 2 bases clipped from V and 4 bases from J, the junction kept 5 bases outside the gene matches. Germline values: CDR1 SEHNR, CDR2 FQNEAQ (reference sequence). The CDR3 loop spans 18 amino acids. This CDR3 is CASSLPGLAGGGTGELFF. CDR3 sequence (DNA): TGTGCCAGCAGCTTACCGGGACTAGCGGGAGGAGGCACCGGGGAGCTGTTTTTT.

The chain uses TRBV2 and TRBJ2-5; no firm D call. Deletions cut 3 bases from V and 2 bases from J, with 10 bases between. The CDR3 runs 14 residues. Germline V gene data show CDR1 as SNHLY and CDR2 as FYNNEI. The CDR3 DNA reads TGTGCCAGCAGTGAGAGTAACTTACAAGAGACCCAGTACTTC. It codes for CASSESNLQETQYF.

CDR3 coding DNA: TGCGCCAGCAGCCAAGCGGTCGACAGGGCAACTGATGGCTACACCTTC. Its protein product is CASSQAVDRATDGYTF. J is TRBJ1-2 and V is TRBV4-1, with 7 bases aligning to TRBD1. The ends lost 1 base at V and 6 bases at J; junction bases unmatched: 11. The CDR3 is 16 residues long. Germline loops: CDR1 MGHRA, CDR2 YSYEKL.

The chain links TRBV11-2 to TRBJ1-2; D perhaps matches TRBD1 (6 bases). Germline assignment: CDR1 SGHAT and CDR2 FQNNGV. This CDR3 has 14 amino acids. V was clipped by 5 bases and J by 3 bases, with 13 bases between them. For the CDR3, the DNA is TGTGCCAGCAGCGAGACAGGCCAATACTATGGCTACACCTTC. Its translation is CASSETGQYYGYTF.

This chain links TRBV18 with TRBJ2-5; weak D call: TRBD1 (5 bases). The CDR3 spans 14 residues. The V end was cut by 2 bases, the J end by 1 base, with 8 bases between. Germline CDR1 is KGHSH and CDR2 is LQKENI. The CDR3: CASSPGAVQETQYF. The CDR3 bases are TGTGCCAGCTCACCAGGGGCAGTCCAAGAGACCCAGTACTTC.

The CDR3 nucleotides are TGTGTCAGAAGCGCCAAAACGCGCTACAATGAGCAGTTCTTC. It is translated as CVRSAKTRYNEQFF. The chain combines TRBV7-5 with TRBJ2-1; TRBD2 reflects the table's D call only, with no check against the DNA. TRBV7-5 is given as a pseudogene. The CDR3 sequence is 14 residues long.

The chain has TRBV5-1 and TRBJ2-2; tentative D call: TRBD1 (6 bases). The V gene's germline CDR1 is SGHRS and CDR2 YFSETQ. The V end was cut by 4 bases, the J end by 7 bases, with 11 bases between. The CDR3 contains 13 residues. The CDR3 is CASSARGGGELFF. The CDR3 DNA is TGCGCCAGCAGCGCCAGGGGTGGCGGGGAGCTGTTTTTT.

The V gene is TRBV28, the J gene TRBJ1-2; 9 nucleotides align to TRBD1. Trimming removed 10 bases from V and 5 bases from J; junction bases left unmatched: 8. The CDR3 has 13 residues. Germline values: CDR1 MDHEN, CDR2 SYDVKM. The CDR3 bases are TGTGCCACTACAGGGGGCTCATGGTATGGCTACACCTTC. Residues: CATTGGSWYGYTF.

This clone has more than one count but fewer than ten. V is TRBV6-5 and J is TRBJ2-1, with D possibly matching TRBD1 (6 bases). V lost 10 bases and J lost 6, with 19 bases in between. CDR1 and CDR2 from the germline V gene are MNHEY and SVGAGI. The CDR3 runs 14 residues. The CDR3, as DNA: TGTGCCACCGCAGATTACAGGGTTGGCAATGAGCAGTTCTTC. Protein sequence: CATADYRVGNEQFF.

This clone was seen more than once but under ten times. The rearrangement uses TRBV10-3 and TRBJ2-5; D unresolved. The CDR3 is 12 amino acids. From germline, CDR1 is ENHRY and CDR2 SYGVKD. V was clipped by 6 bases and J by 2 bases, with 7 bases between them. CDR3 DNA: TGTGCCATCAGCGAAGAGCAAGAGACCCAGTACTTC. Translating gives CAISEEQETQYF.

Concerning this clone: An end of the junction differs from the germline gene, which may be a read error. The chain employs TRBV11-1 and TRBJ2-3; D is unclear. In germline, CDR1 is SGHAT, CDR2 FQDESV (reference sequence). There are 12 residues in the CDR3. The CDR3 DNA is TGTGCCAGCAGCACCGTCACAGATACGCAGTACTTT. Its translation: CASSTVTDTQYF. Using reference TRBV11-1 and TRBJ2-3 for the parts outside the CDR3, the full variable domain is EAEVAQSPRYKITEKSQAVAFWCDPISGHATLYWYRQILGQGPELLVQFQDESVVDDSQLPKDRFSAERLKGVDSTLKIQPAELGDSAMYLCASSTVTDTQYFGPGTRLTVL.

The V gene is TRBV5-5, the J gene TRBJ1-5; the D gene is possibly TRBD1 (6 bases). The CDR3 is 14 residues long. The V end lost 2 bases, the J end lost 6 bases, and 12 bases lay between the germline ends. The V gene's germline CDR1 is SGHKS and CDR2 YYEKEE (reference sequence). The CDR3 DNA reads TGTGCCAGCAGCTTCGGGGGGCAAGGTCAGCCCCAGCATTTT. This translates into CASSFGGQGQPQHF.

The DNA for the CDR3 is TGCGCCAGCAGCCGTGCCGGTCAAGGACAGGGGGCCGGCGAGACCCAGTACTTC. It specifies CASSRAGQGQGAGETQYF. The chain has TRBV4-1 and TRBJ2-5; TRBD1 matches at 11 bases. This CDR3 has 18 residues. Germline CDR1 reads MGHRA; CDR2 reads YSYEKL. Trimming cost V 4 bases and J 5 bases; bases outside gene matches: 15.

The rearrangement links TRBV30 to TRBJ1-3; D may be TRBD1 (5 bases). Germline V gives CDR1 GTSNPN, CDR2 SVGIG (reference sequence). The CDR3 contains 17 residues. V lost 2 bases, J lost 3 bases, and 20 bases lay in between. For the CDR3, the DNA is TGTGCCTGGAGTCTGAGCGGGGCCAGGTTGAATGGAAACACCATATATTTT. This codes for CAWSLSGARLNGNTIYF. Based on the CDR3 plus reference TRBV30 and TRBJ1-3, the full variable domain is SQTIHQWPATLVQPVGSPLSLECTVEGTSNPNLYWYRQAAGRGLQLLFYSVGIGQISSEVPQNLSASRPQDRQFILSSKKLLLSDSGFYLCAWSLSGARLNGNTIYFGEGSWLTVV.